One sample yielded the 4 T cell receptor beta chains listed below, sequenced in a study of CD4 and CD8 cells across lung adenocarcinoma regions. In TCRdb, the PCR reads were re-called with MiXCR into one record per CDR3 protein. The repertoire holds thousands of distinct CDR3 sequences, with roughly 60% as singletons. Material for sequencing was CD4+ T cells from the center of a lung tumor. The receptor source for this set is a female donor with lung adenocarcinoma. The CD4 and CD8 labels of this study may be unreliable.

With respect to this clonotype: The CDR3 does not close with the conserved phenylalanine or tryptophan, likely indicating a read error. J is TRBJ2-1 and V is TRBV10-3, with 10 nucleotides matching TRBD1. The end of the DNA aligns better with TRBJ2-5, so the J call may be wrong. The CDR3 extends over 13 amino acids. CDR1 ENHRY and CDR2 SYGVKD come from the germline V gene. CDR3 bases: TGTGCCTACCAACCGGGACAGGGGGAGACCCAGTACTTA. Protein: CAYQPGQGETQYL.

V usage is TRBV7-2 and J usage is TRBJ2-2; 8 positions agree with TRBD2. Germline CDR1 reads SGHTA; CDR2 reads FQGNSA. V shed 2 bases, J shed 8 bases, and the junction held 7 bases outside the gene matches. This CDR3 comprises 15 residues. The CDR3 DNA is TGTGCCAGCAGCTTACAGCGGGAGATGATGGGGGAGCTGTTTTTT. Residues: CASSLQREMMGELFF.

V is TRBV6-1 and J is TRBJ2-3, with 11 nucleotides matching TRBD2. J lost 3 bases, V lost 7 bases, and 6 bases had no gene match. This CDR3 comprises 15 residues. Germline CDR1 and CDR2: MNHNS and SASEGT. The CDR3 reads CASKVGTSGTDTQYF. The CDR3 nucleotides are TGTGCCAGCAAGGTCGGGACTAGCGGAACAGATACGCAGTATTTT.

The chain carries TRBV6-1 and TRBJ2-1, with 7 bases that match TRBD1. The DNA end is more similar to TRBJ2-5, so the J call may be wrong. This CDR3 spans 12 amino acids. CDR1 is MNHNS, CDR2 SASEGT, per germline. CDR3 residues: CASSGQGKTQYF. The CDR3 DNA reads as TGTGCCAGCAGTGGACAGGGCAAGACCCAGTACTTC.